This T cell receptor (beta chain) stems from a study of cytotoxic CD8 clonotypes in ibrutinib-treated CLL. Study at large: In all, approximately ten patients were relapsed/refractory, some 14 were treatment-naive and 17 were IGHV unmutated.

The intended depth for sequencing was 1 in 200,000 to 1 in 1 million T cells. Sequencing was performed with immunoSEQ multiplex PCR; in TCRdb, only in-frame clones are kept and a portion is missing. The data show about 310,000 clones, with more than 65% seen just once and roughly 6.3% held by the top ten. The CDR3 runs to 14 residues. Germline V lookup: CDR1 SGHNT, CDR2 YYREEE (reference sequence). V was cut by 2 bases and J by 3 bases, with 12 bases left in between. Sequenced material: PBMCs, taken before ibrutinib treatment. The clonotype originates from a human donor with chronic lymphocytic leukemia. The gene calls are TRBV5-4 and TRBJ2-7; D uncertain. The CDR3 DNA sequence: TGTGCCAGCAGCTTCGGTGGTCTCAGCTACGAGCAGTACTTC. This encodes CASSFGGLSYEQYF. Full variable domain (rest looked up from reference TRBV5-4 and TRBJ2-7): ETGVTQSPTHLIKTRGQQVTLRCSSQSGHNTVSWYQQALGQGPQFIFQYYREEENGRGNFPPRFSGLQFPNYSSELNVNALELDDSALYLCASSFGGLSYEQYFGPGTRLTVT.